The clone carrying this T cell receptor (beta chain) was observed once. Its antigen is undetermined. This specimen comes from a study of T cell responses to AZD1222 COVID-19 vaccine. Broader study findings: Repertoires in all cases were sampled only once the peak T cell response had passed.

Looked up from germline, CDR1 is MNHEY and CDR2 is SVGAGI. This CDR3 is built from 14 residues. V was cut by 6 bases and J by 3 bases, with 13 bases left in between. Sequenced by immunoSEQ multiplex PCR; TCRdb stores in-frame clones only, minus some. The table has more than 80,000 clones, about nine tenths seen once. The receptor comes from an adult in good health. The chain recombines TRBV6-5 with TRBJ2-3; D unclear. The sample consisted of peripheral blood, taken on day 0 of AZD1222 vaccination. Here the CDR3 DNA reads TGTGCCAGCAGGAAAAGAGGAGATACAGATACGCAGTATTTT. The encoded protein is CASRKRGDTDTQYF.